One and the same sample provided the 28 T cell receptor beta chains below, sequenced in a study of shared clonotypes between healthy human individuals. The table came from immunoSEQ multiplex PCR; TCRdb's copy has only in-frame clones and leaves some out. Of over a million clones listed, roughly 96% are singletons. The sequenced material came from naive CD4+ T cells sorted from blood. Indicated subset: CD45RA+ positively selected. The receptors shown here come from a man younger than 45 in good health.

This clone came up once. V gene TRBV19 combines with J gene TRBJ2-1; 11 bases align to TRBD2. The CDR3 is 15 amino acids. Per germline, CDR1 LNHDA and CDR2 SQIVND (reference sequence). J was trimmed by 9 bases and V by 3 bases; bases with no gene match: 7. For the CDR3, the DNA is TGTGCCAGTAGTATCCTAGCGGGAGGATTGGGTGAGCAGTTCTTC. It is translated as CASSILAGGLGEQFF.

This clone appeared a single time. The J gene is TRBJ1-5, the V gene TRBV4-2, with a weak D call TRBD1 (6 bases). The CDR3 loop spans 16 amino acids. The ends were cut back, 0 bases at V and 9 bases at J, with 18 bases in the middle. The V gene's germline CDR1 is LGHNA and CDR2 YNFKEQ. The CDR3 spells CASSQEGGGSNLPQHF. The CDR3 DNA sequence: TGTGCCAGCAGCCAAGAGGGGGGGGGCTCGAATTTGCCCCAGCATTTT.

The V call is TRBV5-1, the J call TRBJ2-1; a possible D gene is TRBD1 (5 bases). V lost 0 bases and J 4 bases, leaving 14 bases between the germline ends. This CDR3 contains 16 residues. Germline V CDR1 and CDR2: SGHRS, YFSETQ. The CDR3 DNA is TGCGCCAGCAGCTTGGAGGGGCCCTCCAATTACAATGAGCAGTTCTTC. Protein product: CASSLEGPSNYNEQFF.

Only one count was recorded for this clone. The chain has TRBV7-8 and TRBJ2-1; D not certain. The CDR3 is 14 residues long. Germline V gene data show CDR1 as SGHVS and CDR2 as FQNEAQ. V was trimmed by 5 bases and J by 4 bases, leaving 12 bases between them. The CDR3 is CASSPRFSYNEQFF. CDR3 nucleotides: TGTGCCAGCAGCCCCCGATTTTCTTACAATGAGCAGTTCTTC.

This sequence joins TRBV27 and TRBJ2-2, with D perhaps TRBD1 (5 bases). Trimming removed 3 bases from V and 6 bases from J, with 20 bases in between. CDR1 MNHEY and CDR2 SMNVEV come from the germline V gene (reference sequence). The CDR3 contains 17 residues. The DNA for the CDR3 is TGTGCCAGCAGTTTGGGGAACAGGCCGGATATGGCCGGGGAGCTGTTTTTT. It translates to CASSLGNRPDMAGELFF.

The J gene is TRBJ1-1, the V gene TRBV11-2; the D gene is possibly TRBD1 (5 bases). The CDR3 contains 14 residues. Per germline, CDR1 SGHAT and CDR2 FQNNGV. V was cut by 1 base and J by 6 bases, with 12 bases left in between. This chain's CDR3 is CASSLVRGTAEAFF. CDR3 DNA: TGTGCCAGCAGCTTAGTCCGGGGGACGGCTGAAGCTTTCTTT.

With respect to this clone: Germline and junction disagree at one end, which may indicate a read error. The chain recombines TRBV7-7 with TRBJ2-2, with 7 positions matching TRBD2. Germline lookup yields CDR1 SSHAT and CDR2 FNYEAQ (reference sequence). The CDR3 contains 17 residues. Here the CDR3 reads CASSLVSGTTNTGELFF. The CDR3 region has the DNA TGTGCTAGCAGCTTAGTATCCGGGACTACGAACACCGGGGAGCTGTTTTTT.

This rearrangement joins TRBV5-4 to TRBJ2-3, with D possibly being TRBD1 (7 bases). V gave up 5 bases and J gave up 6 bases, with 16 bases separating them. The CDR3 length is 14 residues. CDR1 and CDR2 (germline): SGHNT, YYREEE (reference sequence). CDR3 in amino acids: CASRQGGDVDTQYF. The CDR3 nucleotides are TGTGCCAGCAGGCAGGGGGGAGATGTCGATACGCAGTATTTT.

V is TRBV10-3 and J is TRBJ2-7; 7 nucleotides match TRBD2. J lost 2 bases, V lost 8 bases, and 15 bases had no gene match. Per the germline V gene, CDR1 is ENHRY and CDR2 is SYGVKD. The CDR3 spans 16 residues. Here the CDR3 reads CAIANHPSGNPYEQYF. CDR3 coding DNA: TGTGCCATCGCAAATCATCCAAGCGGGAATCCCTACGAGCAGTACTTC.

The V call is TRBV5-1, the J call TRBJ2-7, with 7 positions matching TRBD1. This CDR3 region has 15 residues. Germline V gene sequence: CDR1 SGHRS, CDR2 YFSETQ. Trimming removed 3 bases from V and 3 bases from J; junction bases left unmatched: 9. The CDR3: CASSYNRGRDYEQYF. The CDR3 bases are TGCGCCAGCAGCTACAACAGGGGCAGAGACTACGAGCAGTACTTC.

The gene calls are TRBV5-1 and TRBJ2-7; 8 positions match TRBD1. CDR1 SGHRS and CDR2 YFSETQ come from the germline V gene. Unmatched junction bases numbered 15, after V lost 4 bases and J lost 3 bases. The CDR3 covers 17 residues. CDR3 in amino acids: CASSNSPRRTGLYEQYF. The CDR3 DNA is TGCGCCAGCAGCAATTCTCCCCGGAGGACAGGGCTCTACGAGCAGTACTTC.

This rearrangement joins TRBV11-3 to TRBJ2-1; 8 bases line up with TRBD2. The junction had 13 bases not matched to a gene; V was cut back by 1 base and J by 5 bases. From germline, CDR1 is SGHNT and CDR2 YENEEA. This CDR3 spans 18 amino acids. The CDR3 protein is CASSLVAGPVGSNNEQFF. Written as DNA, the CDR3 is TGTGCCAGCAGCTTAGTAGCGGGACCGGTTGGCTCGAACAATGAGCAGTTCTTC.

The J gene is TRBJ2-2, the V gene TRBV19; D is unclear. CDR1 is LNHDA and CDR2 is SQIVND in the germline V gene (reference sequence). The CDR3 runs to 13 residues. Trimming took off 7 bases at V and 1 base at J, with 7 bases between the two ends. The CDR3 bases are TGTGCCAGTAATTCACAGAACACCGGGGAGCTGTTTTTT. As protein: CASNSQNTGELFF.

The chain is built from TRBV19 and TRBJ1-5; a weak D match, TRBD1 (6 bases). Looked up from germline, CDR1 is LNHDA and CDR2 is SQIVND (reference sequence). The CDR3 totals 15 residues. Trimming left V 8 bases short and J 7 bases short, with 21 bases between. CDR3 region: CASRKGGGAAQPQHF. Here the CDR3 DNA reads TGTGCCAGTCGGAAGGGAGGGGGAGCGGCACAGCCCCAGCATTTT.

The V call is TRBV14, the J call TRBJ2-1, with 7 positions matching TRBD2. This CDR3 contains 16 residues. CDR1 SGHDN and CDR2 FVKESK come from the germline V gene. V trimming: 6 bases; J trimming: 0 bases; junction bases outside the gene matches: 8. The CDR3 here is CASSSLADPSYNEQFF. The CDR3 DNA is TGTGCCAGCAGTAGTCTAGCGGATCCCTCCTACAATGAGCAGTTCTTC.

J is TRBJ2-1 and V is TRBV7-2, with D perhaps TRBD1 (6 bases). This CDR3 is built from 16 residues. Trimming shortened V by 5 bases and J by 6 bases, and 20 bases separated the two germline ends. CDR1 and CDR2 (germline): SGHTA, FQGNSA. CDR3 sequence: CASSIIRARGSNEQFF. In DNA, the CDR3 is TGTGCCAGCAGCATAATAAGGGCCAGGGGCAGCAATGAGCAGTTCTTC.

The chain recombines TRBV19 with TRBJ2-3; D unclear. The ends were cut back, 3 bases at V and 4 bases at J, with 8 bases in the middle. Germline lookup yields CDR1 LNHDA and CDR2 SQIVND (reference sequence). CDR3 length equals 13 residues. CDR3 in amino acids: CASSMRAADTQYF. In DNA, the CDR3 is TGTGCCAGTAGTATGCGAGCTGCAGATACGCAGTATTTT.

The J gene is TRBJ2-7, the V gene TRBV18; the match to TRBD1 covers 7 bases. V lost 3 bases and J lost 4; bases outside the gene matches: 9. The CDR3 contains 15 residues. The germline V gene encodes CDR1 KGHSH and CDR2 LQKENI. CDR3 nucleotide sequence: TGTGCCAGCTCACCGGGACAGACCCTCAGATACGAGCAGTACTTC. It encodes CASSPGQTLRYEQYF.

This clone was detected only once. The chain uses TRBV28 and TRBJ2-3; 7 bases fit TRBD2. The germline V gene encodes CDR1 MDHEN and CDR2 SYDVKM. The CDR3 has 14 amino acids. V was pared by 3 bases and J by 5 bases, with 5 bases of the junction left unmatched. This chain's CDR3 is CASSFAGVKDTQYF. In DNA, the CDR3 is TGTGCCAGCAGTTTCGCGGGAGTGAAAGATACGCAGTATTTT.

The chain has TRBV2 and TRBJ2-3, with TRBD2 matching 7 bases. V lost 5 bases to trimming and J lost 1 base; unmatched junction nucleotides: 18. Germline V CDR1 and CDR2: SNHLY, FYNNEI. There are 19 residues in the CDR3. In nucleotides, the CDR3 is TGTGCCAGCAGTCCGAACTATGGGGGGAGGGCGATGGGCACAGATACGCAGTATTTT. Encoded protein: CASSPNYGGRAMGTDTQYF.

The rearrangement links TRBV1 to TRBJ2-7; the D call TRBD2 from the table was never checked on the DNA. TRBV1 is a pseudogene segment. The length of the CDR3 is 16 residues. The CDR3: CTSGHRDKELINEQYF. In DNA form, the CDR3 reads TGCACCAGCGGGCACCGGGATAAAGAACTAATAAACGAGCAGTACTTC.

The genes are TRBV9 and TRBJ2-5; TRBD1 might be the D (5 bases). The germline V gene has CDR1 SGDLS and CDR2 YYNGEE. This CDR3 spans 13 amino acids. Deletions cut 3 bases from V and 5 bases from J, with 11 bases between. The CDR3 sequence is CASSATGWETQYF. DNA for the CDR3: TGTGCCAGCAGCGCAACAGGTTGGGAGACCCAGTACTTC. The whole variable domain, filled in from reference TRBV9 and TRBJ2-5, reads DSGVTQTPKHLITATGQRVTLRCSPRSGDLSVYWYQQSLDQGLQFLIQYYNGEERAKGNILERFSAQQFPDLHSELNLSSLELGDSALYFCASSATGWETQYFGPGTRLLVL.

This rearrangement joins TRBV14 to TRBJ2-2; perhaps D is TRBD1 or TRBD2 (5 bases each). Germline loops: CDR1 SGHDN, CDR2 FVKESK. CDR3 size: 18 residues. Trimming took off 1 base at V and 13 bases at J, with 28 bases between the two ends. The CDR3 DNA is TGTGCCAGCAGCCAAGGCTCCCTACAGGATGCACACCGGAGGTTGCTGTTTTTT. Amino acid sequence: CASSQGSLQDAHRRLLFF.

A remark on this clone: Distinct nucleotide sequences in the sample also encode this CDR3. The chain uses TRBV6-6 and TRBJ2-7; D possibly corresponds to TRBD1 (6 bases). The CDR3 spans 15 residues. Germline CDR1 reads MNHNY; CDR2 reads SVGAGI (reference sequence). The V gene lost 6 bases and the J gene lost 0 bases, with 15 bases spanning the gap. The CDR3 nucleotides are TGTGCCAGCAGGGCTACAGGGCTGAGCTCCTACGAGCAGTACTTC. Translating it yields CASRATGLSSYEQYF.

Concerning this clone: In the same sample, other DNA sequences code for this CDR3. This chain connects TRBV5-1 to TRBJ2-7; TRBD2 matches 9 bases. Unmatched junction bases numbered 2, after V lost 0 bases and J lost 4 bases. Germline CDR1 and CDR2: SGHRS and YFSETQ. The length of the CDR3 is 14 residues. Written as DNA, the CDR3 is TGCGCCAGCAGCTTGGAGGCGGGAGGGTACGAGCAGTACTTC. Translated, it gives CASSLEAGGYEQYF.

The chain links TRBV7-2 to TRBJ1-2, with 7 bases lining up with TRBD1. CDR1 SGHTA and CDR2 FQGNSA come from the germline V gene. V dropped 4 bases and J dropped 4; count of bases not matched to a gene: 6. The CDR3 has 14 residues. The CDR3 nucleotides are TGTGCCAGCAGCTCCCGACAGGGCAGCTATGGCTACACCTTC. Protein: CASSSRQGSYGYTF.

The chain links TRBV6-1 to TRBJ1-4; maybe TRBD1 (5 bases). V gave up 7 bases and J gave up 6 bases, with 15 bases separating them. Germline CDR1 is MNHNS and CDR2 is SASEGT. The CDR3 extends over 14 amino acids. In DNA, the CDR3 is TGTGCCAGCACATCCAGGGCCAGGGATGAAAAACTGTTTTTT. It specifies CASTSRARDEKLFF.

The chain combines TRBV18 with TRBJ1-1, with D possibly TRBD1 on 5 matching bases. This CDR3 has 12 residues. Germline assignment: CDR1 KGHSH and CDR2 LQKENI. The germline V and J ends were trimmed by 4 bases and 3 bases, with 6 bases remaining between them. CDR3 amino acids: CASSQGDTEAFF. The CDR3 coding sequence is TGTGCCAGCTCACAAGGGGACACTGAAGCTTTCTTT.